This T cell receptor beta chain was retrieved from a study of radiotherapy plus CTLA-4 blockade in lung cancer. Study background: Of all patients, approximately 18% responded objectively and approximately 31% showed disease control.

The repertoire was sequenced with immunoSEQ multiplex PCR; TCRdb's copy has only in-frame clones and lacks some. Found here are tens of thousands of clones, 72% of them singletons; the top ten hold roughly a tenth. Germline V gene lookup returns CDR1 SNHLY and CDR2 FYNNEI. Trimming removed 2 bases from V and 4 bases from J, with 6 bases in between. This CDR3 region has 13 residues. The table lists this clone with a few counts. The source of this sequence is a human donor with non-small cell lung cancer who had stable disease on radiotherapy plus ipilimumab. The rearrangement links TRBV2 to TRBJ1-5; D may be TRBD1 (5 bases). Material: peripheral blood, obtained from a patient treated with radiotherapy plus ipilimumab. The CDR3 protein is CASSEKGNQPQHF. DNA of the CDR3: TGTGCCAGCAGTGAAAAGGGGAATCAGCCCCAGCATTTT.